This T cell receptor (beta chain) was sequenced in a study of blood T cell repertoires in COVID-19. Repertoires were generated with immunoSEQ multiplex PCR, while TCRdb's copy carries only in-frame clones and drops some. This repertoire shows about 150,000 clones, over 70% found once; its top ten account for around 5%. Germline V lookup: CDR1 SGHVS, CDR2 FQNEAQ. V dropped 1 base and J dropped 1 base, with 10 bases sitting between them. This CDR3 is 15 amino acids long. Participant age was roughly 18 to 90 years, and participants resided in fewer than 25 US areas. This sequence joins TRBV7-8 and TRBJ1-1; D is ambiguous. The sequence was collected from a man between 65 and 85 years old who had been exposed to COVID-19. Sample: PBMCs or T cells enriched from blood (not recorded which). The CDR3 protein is CASSLVAHSNTEAFF. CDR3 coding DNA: TGTGCCAGCAGCTTAGTTGCCCACTCGAACACTGAAGCTTTCTTT. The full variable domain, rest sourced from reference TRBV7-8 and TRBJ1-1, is GAGVSQSPRYKVAKRGQDVALRCDPISGHVSLFWYQQALGQGPEFLTYFQNEAQLDKSGLPSDRFFAERPEGSVSTLKIQRTQQEDSAVYLCASSLVAHSNTEAFFGQGTRLTVV.